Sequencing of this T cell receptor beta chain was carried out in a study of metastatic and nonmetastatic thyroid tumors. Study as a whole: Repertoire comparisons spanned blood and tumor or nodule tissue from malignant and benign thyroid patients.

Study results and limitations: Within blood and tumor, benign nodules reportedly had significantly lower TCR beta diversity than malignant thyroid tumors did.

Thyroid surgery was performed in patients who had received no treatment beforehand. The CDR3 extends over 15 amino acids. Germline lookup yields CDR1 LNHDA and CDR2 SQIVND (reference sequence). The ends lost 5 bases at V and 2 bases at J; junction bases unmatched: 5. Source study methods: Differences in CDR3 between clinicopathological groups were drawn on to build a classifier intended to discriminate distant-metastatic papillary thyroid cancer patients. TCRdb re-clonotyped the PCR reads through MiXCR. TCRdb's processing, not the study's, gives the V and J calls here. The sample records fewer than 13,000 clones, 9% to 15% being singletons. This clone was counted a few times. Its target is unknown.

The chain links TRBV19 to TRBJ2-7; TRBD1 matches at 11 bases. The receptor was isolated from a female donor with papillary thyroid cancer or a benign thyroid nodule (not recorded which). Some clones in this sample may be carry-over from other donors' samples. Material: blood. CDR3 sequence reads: CASSAGTGGTYEQYF. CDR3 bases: TGTGCCAGTAGTGCCGGGACAGGGGGTACCTACGAGCAGTACTTC.